These 32 T cell receptor beta chains originate from one sample sequenced in a study of identical twins. TCRdb re-derived calls from the 5' RACE reads in MiXCR, one entry per CDR3 protein. In the table there are approximately 700,000 distinct CDR3 sequences, roughly 6.2% of which are singletons. The specimen sequenced was naive T cells sorted from blood. Receptor source: a man aged 18 to 35 in good health.

This rearrangement joins TRBV6-1 to TRBJ1-1, with D unresolved. CDR1 is MNHNS and CDR2 is SASEGT in the germline V gene. CDR3 size: 14 residues. V shed 6 bases and J shed 5 bases, with 16 bases lying between them. This CDR3 is CASRPLDGWTEAFF. CDR3 sequence (DNA): TGTGCCAGCAGACCACTCGACGGTTGGACTGAAGCTTTCTTT.

This clonotype was detected once. It may be a read error: a sequence one base away is much more abundant. V usage is TRBV6-6 and J usage is TRBJ2-1; D may be TRBD1 (6 bases). The germline gives CDR1 MNHNY, CDR2 SVGAGI (reference sequence). Trimming pared 2 bases from V and 12 bases from J, leaving 11 bases between. The CDR3 totals 12 residues. This CDR3 reads CASSYPQGRQFF. CDR3 DNA sequence: TGTGCCAGCAGTTACCCGCAGGGGAGGCAGTTCTTC.

This clonotype was counted at least ten times. This chain joins TRBV29-1 and TRBJ2-1, with TRBD1 matching over 11 bases. This CDR3 is 14 amino acids long. Trimming cost V 4 bases and J 7 bases; bases outside gene matches: 6. Per germline, CDR1 SQVTM and CDR2 ANQGSEA. The DNA for the CDR3 is TGCAGCGTTGTTGTCGGGACAGGGGGAAATGAGCAGTTCTTC. This codes for CSVVVGTGGNEQFF.

This clonotype was observed many times. The chain carries TRBV11-1 and TRBJ2-2; D gene ambiguous. From germline, CDR1 is SGHAT and CDR2 FQDESV (reference sequence). The CDR3 loop spans 18 amino acids. The V gene lost 1 base and the J gene lost 0 bases, with 15 bases spanning the gap. CDR3 in DNA: TGTGCCAGCAGCTTAGTGAACTCAGACCGACCGAACACCGGGGAGCTGTTTTTT. Translating it yields CASSLVNSDRPNTGELFF. Full variable domain (outside the CDR3, taken from reference TRBV11-1 and TRBJ2-2): EAEVAQSPRYKITEKSQAVAFWCDPISGHATLYWYRQILGQGPELLVQFQDESVVDDSQLPKDRFSAERLKGVDSTLKIQPAELGDSAMYLCASSLVNSDRPNTGELFFGEGSRLTVL.

The chain is built from TRBV19 and TRBJ2-3; 8 nucleotides match TRBD2. From germline, CDR1 is LNHDA and CDR2 SQIVND (reference sequence). The CDR3 spans 14 residues. V lost 4 bases and J lost 7; bases outside the gene matches: 7. DNA of the CDR3: TGTGCCAGTAGTAGAAAACTAGCGGATTATACGCAGTATTTT. This codes for CASSRKLADYTQYF.

The CDR3 nucleotides are TGTGCCAGCAGTTCCGCCGAGGGGTCCTACAATGAGCAGTTCTTC. This sequence encodes CASSSAEGSYNEQFF. The chain is built from TRBV12-3 or TRBV12-4 and TRBJ2-1, with D perhaps TRBD1 or TRBD2 (5 bases each). This CDR3 comprises 15 residues. Trimming took off 4 bases at V and 1 base at J, with 11 bases between the two ends.

As to this clonotype: Being one base from a much bigger clone, this may be a read error. The V gene is TRBV25-1, the J gene TRBJ2-2; 9 bases fit TRBD1. The CDR3 has 13 amino acids. CDR1 is MGHDK and CDR2 is SYGVNS in the germline V gene. The chain's CDR3 is CTISTGGSGELFF. Written as DNA, the CDR3 is TGTACCATCTCAACAGGGGGCTCCGGGGAGCTGTTTTTT.

The chain links TRBV29-1 to TRBJ1-1; possible D gene TRBD1, 5 bases. CDR3 length: 13 residues. The germline CDR1 and CDR2 sequences are SQVTM and ANQGSEA. V was clipped by 7 bases and J by 0 bases, with 12 bases between them. CDR3 in DNA: TGCAGCGGTAAGGGACGGATGAACACTGAAGCTTTCTTT. Residues: CSGKGRMNTEAFF.

The genes are TRBV20-1 and TRBJ1-2, with TRBD1 matching 9 bases. The CDR3 has 14 amino acids. Per germline, CDR1 DFQATT and CDR2 SNEGSKA (reference sequence). Germline trimming cut 5 bases from V and 1 base from J; bases unmatched to any gene: 5. The CDR3 bases are TGCAGTGCTTCGAGGGGACAGGGTAACTATGGCTACACCTTC. It yields the protein CSASRGQGNYGYTF.

This clonotype was counted many times. The chain recombines TRBV5-1 with TRBJ1-3; D may be TRBD1 (5 bases). V lost 7 bases and J 4 bases, leaving 18 bases between the germline ends. CDR1 is SGHRS, CDR2 YFSETQ, per germline. CDR3 size: 15 residues. The CDR3: CASSGRGSGGNTIYF. In DNA form, the CDR3 reads TGCGCCAGCTCCGGCCGGGGGTCTGGCGGAAACACCATATATTTT.

This clonotype was counted many times. The genes are TRBV6-2 or TRBV6-3 and TRBJ2-7, with 10 bases that match TRBD2. V shed 2 bases and J 1 base; nucleotides not matched to a gene: 2. CDR1 and CDR2 from the germline V gene are MNHEY and SVGEGT. This CDR3 contains 15 residues. CDR3: CASSYGTSESYEQYF. The CDR3, as DNA: TGTGCCAGCAGTTACGGGACTAGCGAGTCCTACGAGCAGTACTTC.

To note about this clonotype: The junction shows a germline mismatch at one end, possibly a read error. The genes are TRBV3-1 and TRBJ1-3, with a possible D match to TRBD1 (5 bases). Germline loops: CDR1 LGHDT, CDR2 YNNKEL (reference sequence). The CDR3 length is 18 residues. The CDR3 sequence: CVSSLWGSVANSGNTIYF. The DNA for the CDR3 is TGTGTCAGCAGCCTATGGGGGTCAGTGGCAAACTCTGGAAACACCATATATTTT.

The rearrangement joins TRBV24-1 to TRBJ2-5, with TRBD1 as a possible D gene (5 bases). Trimming removed 5 bases from V and 7 bases from J, with 13 bases in between. The CDR3 runs 13 residues. CDR1 is KGHDR and CDR2 is SFDVKD in the germline V gene. CDR3 region: CATSVQAQGTQYF. In DNA form, the CDR3 reads TGTGCCACCAGTGTCCAAGCTCAGGGGACCCAGTACTTC.

The rearrangement uses TRBV11-2 and TRBJ2-5; 10 bases are a match to TRBD2. Germline V lookup: CDR1 SGHAT, CDR2 FQNNGV. This CDR3 has 16 amino acids. V gave up 6 bases and J gave up 3 bases; unmatched junction bases: 10. CDR3 nucleotides: TGTGCCAGCAGAAGACTAGCGGGTGGATACAAAGAGACCCAGTACTTC. Amino acids: CASRRLAGGYKETQYF.

The rearrangement links TRBV27 to TRBJ2-3, with D possibly being TRBD1 or TRBD2 (5 bases each). V was trimmed by 7 bases and J by 0 bases, leaving 11 bases between them. Germline V gene data show CDR1 as MNHEY and CDR2 as SMNVEV (reference sequence). This CDR3 is built from 14 residues. Here the CDR3 reads CASNPGPSTDTQYF. The CDR3, as DNA: TGTGCCAGCAACCCGGGACCCAGCACAGATACGCAGTATTTT.

This clonotype has a handful of counts. The chain uses TRBV28 and TRBJ1-5; 9 positions agree with TRBD1. CDR1 MDHEN and CDR2 SYDVKM come from the germline V gene. V shed 4 bases and J 1 base; nucleotides not matched to a gene: 2. The CDR3 is 15 amino acids. The CDR3 sequence: CASSWGQGSNQPQHF. The CDR3 bases are TGTGCCAGCAGTTGGGGACAGGGAAGCAATCAGCCCCAGCATTTT.

Only a few counts were recorded for this clonotype. A read error may produce the germline difference seen at one junction end. V usage is TRBV7-2 and J usage is TRBJ2-1; 12 nucleotides agree with TRBD2. CDR3 length: 13 amino acids. Germline V gene lookup returns CDR1 SGHTA and CDR2 FQGNSA. The CDR3 bases are TGTGCCAGCAGCTTAGGCCGGACTAGCGGGACGGTCTTC. It yields the protein CASSLGRTSGTVF.

This clonotype was seen ten or more times. V and J are TRBV29-1 and TRBJ2-3; D gene uncertain. The length of the CDR3 is 14 residues. Germline V gives CDR1 SQVTM, CDR2 ANQGSEA. V shed 1 base and J shed 6 bases, with 14 bases lying between them. As DNA, the CDR3 is TGCAGCGTTGAAGGGCCAAGCCACGGGGATACGCAGTATTTT. Its translation is CSVEGPSHGDTQYF.

This sequence joins TRBV19 and TRBJ2-7; no definite D call. The germline V gene has CDR1 LNHDA and CDR2 SQIVND (reference sequence). V was clipped by 3 bases and J by 0 bases, with 6 bases between them. The CDR3 covers 13 residues. CDR3 nucleotides: TGTGCCAGTAGTATCGACCTCTCCTACGAGCAGTACTTC. Translation: CASSIDLSYEQYF.

With regard to this clonotype: An end of the junction does not agree with germline; a read error may underlie this. This chain links TRBV3-1 with TRBJ2-1; D not resolved. In germline, CDR1 is LGHDT, CDR2 YNNKEL (reference sequence). The CDR3 covers 12 residues. As DNA, the CDR3 is TGTGCCAGCAGCCAAGGTGGCCATGAGCAGTGCTTC. It translates to CASSQGGHEQCF.

This clonotype was counted ten times or more. The rearrangement uses TRBV5-1 and TRBJ2-1, with 8 bases aligning to TRBD2. The CDR3 loop spans 15 amino acids. The germline gives CDR1 SGHRS, CDR2 YFSETQ. The J segment lost 8 bases and the V segment lost 4 bases, leaving 11 bases of the junction unmatched. The CDR3 region is CASSQGTSTFYEQFF. The CDR3 nucleotides are TGCGCCAGCAGCCAGGGGACTAGTACCTTCTATGAGCAGTTCTTC.

Ten or more counts support this clonotype. The chain is built from TRBV6-6 and TRBJ2-7; a weak D match, TRBD1 (6 bases). The CDR3 length is 12 residues. Germline values: CDR1 MNHNY, CDR2 SVGAGI (reference sequence). Trimming stripped 6 bases from V and 2 bases from J, with 8 bases between. The DNA for the CDR3 is TGTGCCAGCAGAGGGGGACCCTACGAGCAGTACTTC. Amino acid sequence: CASRGGPYEQYF.

This clonotype was counted many times. This chain connects TRBV21-1 to TRBJ2-5; the tabulated D call, TRBD2, remains unverified against the DNA. TRBV21-1 is deemed a pseudogene. There are 15 residues in the CDR3. CDR3 coding DNA: TGTGCCAGCAGCAAATCTTGGCGGGAGAAAGAGACCCAGTACTTC. It codes for CASSKSWREKETQYF.

This clonotype was found a few times. This chain links TRBV7-9 with TRBJ2-5; maybe TRBD1 (6 bases). CDR1 and CDR2 from the germline V gene are SEHNR and FQNEAQ (reference sequence). The CDR3 has 17 residues. V was trimmed by 5 bases and J by 0 bases, leaving 19 bases between them. In nucleotides, the CDR3 is TGTGCCAGCAGCCGTTCCGGGACATCGAGGTACCAAGAGACCCAGTACTTC. This codes for CASSRSGTSRYQETQYF.

This clonotype was recorded many times. Sequence at one end of the junction differs from germline and may be a read error. CDR3 nucleotide sequence: TGTGCCAGCAGCTTAAATACAGGGGGGCTGGTCTTC. Protein sequence: CASSLNTGGLVF. The J gene is TRBJ2-1, the V gene TRBV11-2, with 8 bases fitting TRBD1. Germline CDR1 SGHAT, CDR2 FQNNGV. This CDR3 is 12 amino acids long.

The chain uses TRBV19 and TRBJ1-4, with D unclear. Germline CDR1 reads LNHDA; CDR2 reads SQIVND (reference sequence). The germline V and J ends were trimmed by 0 bases and 8 bases, with 16 bases remaining between them. The CDR3 totals 16 residues. CDR3 coding DNA: TGTGCCAGTAGTATAGATCCGGCCCTGTCACGAGAAAAACTGTTTTTT. This gives the protein CASSIDPALSREKLFF. Using reference TRBV19 and TRBJ1-4 for the parts outside the CDR3, the full variable domain is DGGITQSPKYLFRKEGQNVTLSCEQNLNHDAMYWYRQDPGQGLRLIYYSQIVNDFQKGDIAEGYSVSREKKESFPLTVTSAQKNPTAFYLCASSIDPALSREKLFFGSGTQLSVL.

The chain has TRBV29-1 and TRBJ2-7; 8 bases are a match to TRBD1. The CDR3 loop spans 12 amino acids. The junction had 7 bases not matched to a gene; V was cut back by 6 bases and J by 6 bases. Germline V CDR1 and CDR2: SQVTM, ANQGSEA. The CDR3 region is CSVLTGEAEQYF. The CDR3 nucleotides read TGCAGCGTCTTGACAGGGGAGGCCGAGCAGTACTTC.

This rearrangement joins TRBV5-1 to TRBJ2-3; perhaps D is TRBD1 or TRBD2 (5 bases each). Germline V gene data show CDR1 as SGHRS and CDR2 as YFSETQ. Trimming cost V 7 bases and J 4 bases, with 10 bases left between them. The CDR3 extends over 12 amino acids. In nucleotides, the CDR3 is TGCGCCAGCGCAGTGGGGGCAGATACGCAGTATTTT. As protein: CASAVGADTQYF.

This clonotype has ten or more counts. The V and J genes are TRBV3-1 and TRBJ2-1; no definite D call. The V end was cut by 0 bases, the J end by 9 bases, with 6 bases between. Germline assignment: CDR1 LGHDT and CDR2 YNNKEL (reference sequence). The CDR3 has 12 residues. This CDR3 is CASSQDRGEQFF. CDR3 nucleotide sequence: TGTGCCAGCAGCCAAGATCGTGGTGAGCAGTTCTTC.

This clonotype came up many times. This chain joins TRBV12-3 or TRBV12-4 and TRBJ2-1; perhaps TRBD2 as D (6 bases). There are 16 residues in the CDR3. V gave up 8 bases and J gave up 0 bases, with 17 bases separating them. The CDR3 nucleotides are TGTGCCAGCTCGGGCGGGAACCATTACTCCTACAATGAGCAGTTCTTC. Its translation: CASSGGNHYSYNEQFF.

This clonotype came up many times. The chain uses TRBV4-1 and TRBJ1-6; no firm D call. Germline CDR1 and CDR2: MGHRA and YSYEKL. The CDR3 runs to 13 residues. Trimming stripped 5 bases from V and 10 bases from J, with 12 bases between. CDR3 nucleotide sequence: TGCGCCAGCAGCTCTATACGGGTCTCACCCCTCCACTTT. It encodes CASSSIRVSPLHF.

In its sample, this clonotype was seen many times. The genes are TRBV9 and TRBJ2-1; 8 positions match TRBD1. V lost 4 bases and J lost 0; bases outside the gene matches: 6. CDR1 and CDR2 from the germline V gene are SGDLS and YYNGEE. There are 16 residues in the CDR3. The CDR3 nucleotides read TGTGCCAGCAGCCTGACAGGGGTTGCCTCCTACAATGAGCAGTTCTTC. Translating it yields CASSLTGVASYNEQFF.